These 24 T cell receptor beta chains were sequenced from one sample in a study of T cells in Graves' hyperthyroidism and ophthalmopathy. The TCR beta CDR3 regions underwent amplification using RNA transcripts as the source. In the first-round RT-PCR of the TCR CDR3, the HTBI primer set was used. TCRdb analysed the multiplex PCR reads with MiXCR anew, one entry per CDR3 protein. The table lists 600,000 or so distinct CDR3 sequences, 13% to 15% of them singletons. Sequencing was performed on blood. These receptors were obtained from a woman aged 45 to 65 with Graves' ophthalmopathy.

This clonotype was observed a handful of times. CDR3 DNA sequence: TGCGCCAGCAGCCAAGCCGCAGGGGGCGAGGGTTACGAGCAGTACTTC. The encoded protein is CASSQAAGGEGYEQYF. The chain has TRBV4-3 and TRBJ2-7; 8 nucleotides line up with TRBD1. The CDR3 has 16 residues. The germline V gene has CDR1 LGHNA and CDR2 YSLEER. With 1 base clipped from V and 4 bases from J, the junction kept 9 bases outside the gene matches.

This chain connects TRBV7-2 to TRBJ2-1, with TRBD2 identical over 8 bases. V shed 5 bases, J shed 8 bases, and the junction held 14 bases outside the gene matches. CDR1 and CDR2 from the germline V gene are SGHTA and FQGNSA. The length of the CDR3 is 16 residues. CDR3 sequence: CASSAQSGSTSHEQFF. The CDR3 coding sequence is TGTGCCAGCAGCGCTCAAAGCGGGAGTACGTCTCATGAGCAGTTCTTC. Using reference TRBV7-2 and TRBJ2-1 for the parts outside the CDR3, the full variable domain is GAGVSQSPSNKVTEKGKDVELRCDPISGHTALYWYRQSLGQGLEFLIYFQGNSAPDKSGLPSDRFSAERTGGSVSTLTIQRTQQEDSAVYLCASSAQSGSTSHEQFFGPGTRLTVL.

Details on this clonotype: This may be a read error: a much more frequent sequence differs by one nucleotide. The J gene is TRBJ2-2, the V gene TRBV12-3 or TRBV12-4; weak D call: TRBD1 (6 bases). This CDR3 is built from 14 residues. The CDR3 is CASSLGWDTGELLF. The CDR3, as DNA: TGTGCCAGCAGTTTAGGGTGGGACACCGGGGAGCTGCTTTTT.

Remarks on this clonotype: Given a much more abundant clone one base away, this may be a read error. V gene TRBV6-1 combines with J gene TRBJ2-2; TRBD2 matches at 8 bases. The germline V gene has CDR1 MNHNS and CDR2 SASEGT. The CDR3 sequence is 16 residues long. After removal of 5 bases from V and 4 bases from J, the junction contained 9 bases not matched to a gene. The CDR3 DNA sequence: TGTGCCAGCAGTCCGCAAACTAGCGGTCCCACCGGGGAGCTGTTTTTT. This gives the protein CASSPQTSGPTGELFF.

This clonotype has a count of ten or more. This rearrangement joins TRBV24-1 to TRBJ1-2; 7 nucleotides line up with TRBD1. Per germline, CDR1 KGHDR and CDR2 SFDVKD. Trimming took 7 bases from V and 0 from J; bases not matched to a gene: 4. The CDR3 loop spans 14 amino acids. The chain's CDR3 is CATRGQSANYGYTF. The CDR3 bases are TGTGCCACCAGGGGACAGTCAGCTAACTATGGCTACACCTTC.

This clonotype was recorded at least ten times. The chain links TRBV28 to TRBJ2-3; 7 nucleotides line up with TRBD2. The CDR3 is 15 amino acids. V dropped 2 bases and J dropped 3; count of bases not matched to a gene: 5. Germline loops: CDR1 MDHEN, CDR2 SYDVKM. CDR3 nucleotides: TGTGCCAGCAGTTTAGGCGGGAGTATTACAGATACGCAGTATTTT. Amino acids: CASSLGGSITDTQYF.

This chain joins TRBV19 and TRBJ2-1, with 8 bases matching TRBD2. Looked up from germline, CDR1 is LNHDA and CDR2 is SQIVND (reference sequence). V gave up 5 bases and J gave up 6 bases; unmatched junction bases: 9. The CDR3 covers 15 residues. The chain's CDR3 is CASSPQAGGGNEQFF. The CDR3 nucleotides are TGTGCCAGTAGTCCCCAGGCGGGAGGTGGCAATGAGCAGTTCTTC.

The V and J genes are TRBV28 and TRBJ2-7, with D maybe TRBD2 (5 bases). The CDR3 sequence is 14 residues long. Germline V gene sequence: CDR1 MDHEN, CDR2 SYDVKM. The germline V and J ends were trimmed by 5 bases and 3 bases, with 14 bases remaining between them. CDR3 protein: CASSRRTGNYEQYF. The CDR3 coding sequence is TGTGCCAGCAGTCGGAGGACGGGCAACTACGAGCAGTACTTC.

This clonotype was recorded at least ten times. The chain has TRBV11-1 and TRBJ1-1; D unclear. The CDR3 runs 11 residues. Trimming cost V 1 base and J 7 bases, with 4 bases left between them. Per germline, CDR1 SGHAT and CDR2 FQDESV (reference sequence). For the CDR3, the DNA is TGTGCCAGCAGCTTAGTGGGTGAAGCTTTCTTT. Amino acid sequence: CASSLVGEAFF.

This clonotype has more than one count but fewer than ten. This chain joins TRBV29-1 and TRBJ2-1, with 7 bases fitting TRBD1. Trimming cost V 2 bases and J 2 bases; bases outside gene matches: 9. The CDR3 spans 16 residues. Germline V CDR1 and CDR2: SQVTM, ANQGSEA. The CDR3 sequence: CSVESNRGATYNEQFF. The CDR3 coding sequence is TGCAGCGTTGAATCAAACAGGGGAGCCACCTACAATGAGCAGTTCTTC.

This clonotype was picked up many times. The chain links TRBV20-1 to TRBJ1-5; possibly TRBD1 for D (6 bases). V lost 5 bases, J lost 3 bases, and 11 bases lay in between. Per germline, CDR1 DFQATT and CDR2 SNEGSKA (reference sequence). CDR3 length: 13 residues. The chain's CDR3 is CSARRGNNQPQHF. DNA of the CDR3: TGCAGTGCTCGCAGGGGAAACAATCAGCCCCAGCATTTT.

This clonotype has ten or more counts. The chain recombines TRBV28 with TRBJ2-7; 9 bases map to TRBD1. The trim removed 10 bases at V and 6 bases at J, leaving 10 bases unmatched. The CDR3 has 13 amino acids. The germline CDR1 and CDR2 sequences are MDHEN and SYDVKM. The CDR3 here is CANQDRGKGEQYF. The CDR3 region has the DNA TGTGCCAACCAGGACAGGGGAAAAGGCGAGCAGTACTTC.

This clonotype has a count of ten or more. This sequence joins TRBV28 and TRBJ1-2, with D possibly being TRBD1 (6 bases). The germline gives CDR1 MDHEN, CDR2 SYDVKM. There are 16 residues in the CDR3. V shed 6 bases and J shed 2 bases, with 19 bases lying between them. CDR3 protein: CASSLMPPTGNYGYTF. As DNA, the CDR3 is TGTGCCAGCAGCCTAATGCCCCCAACAGGGAACTATGGCTACACCTTC.

Here the CDR3 DNA reads TGCAGTGCTAGTAGCGGGAGGTTTCGGGATACGCAGTATTTT. Amino acids: CSASSGRFRDTQYF. The chain joins TRBV20-1 to TRBJ2-3; 10 bases agree with TRBD2. J was trimmed by 6 bases and V by 3 bases; bases with no gene match: 6. There are 14 residues in the CDR3. Germline CDR1 reads DFQATT; CDR2 reads SNEGSKA (reference sequence).

This clonotype was detected many times. The chain carries TRBV10-3 and TRBJ1-1, with 9 bases matching TRBD1. The V gene end was trimmed by 2 bases and the J gene end by 5 bases; junction bases not matched to a gene: 3. The CDR3 extends over 14 amino acids. Germline V lookup: CDR1 ENHRY, CDR2 SYGVKD. CDR3 region: CAISETGGETEAFF. Here the CDR3 DNA reads TGTGCCATCAGTGAGACAGGGGGCGAGACTGAAGCTTTCTTT.

The chain links TRBV27 to TRBJ1-2, with D unclear. Deletions cut 0 bases from V and 6 bases from J, with 11 bases between. The CDR3 is 14 amino acids. Germline assignment: CDR1 MNHEY and CDR2 SMNVEV (reference sequence). CDR3 in amino acids: CASSLSAGSHGYTF. The DNA for the CDR3 is TGTGCCAGCAGTTTATCGGCAGGTAGCCATGGCTACACCTTC.

This clonotype was counted between two and nine times. A much bigger clone sits one base away, suggesting this may be a read error. The chain uses TRBV28 and TRBJ2-1; D assignment may be TRBD1 or TRBD2 (5 bases each). CDR1 is MDHEN and CDR2 is SYDVKM in the germline V gene. The CDR3 extends over 12 amino acids. The CDR3 DNA follows: TGTGCCAGCCTGAGCGGACACAATGGGCAGTTCTTC. Translated, it gives CASLSGHNGQFF. Full variable domain (remainder filled in from reference TRBV28 and TRBJ2-1): DVKVTQSSRYLVKRTGEKVFLECVQDMDHENMFWYRQDPGLGLRLIYFSYDVKMKEKGDIPEGYSVSREKKERFSLILESASTNQTSMYLCASLSGHNGQFFGPGTRLTVL.

This clonotype was detected only a few times. The chain employs TRBV24-1 and TRBJ2-3; 11 bases fit TRBD2. This CDR3 is built from 16 residues. V shed 3 bases and J 8 bases; nucleotides not matched to a gene: 9. Per the germline V gene, CDR1 is KGHDR and CDR2 is SFDVKD. CDR3 DNA: TGTGCCACCAGTGATCCCCCGGTAGCGGGAGGGATTACGCAGTATTTT. Its translation is CATSDPPVAGGITQYF.

This clonotype has ten or more counts. The chain has TRBV29-1 and TRBJ2-3, with 7 bases identical to TRBD2. CDR1 is SQVTM, CDR2 ANQGSEA, per germline. The V gene end was trimmed by 2 bases and the J gene end by 1 base; junction bases not matched to a gene: 0. The CDR3 consists of 13 residues. CDR3 coding DNA: TGCAGCGTTGAAACTAGCGGCACAGATACGCAGTATTTT. This codes for CSVETSGTDTQYF.

Note on this clonotype: This may arise from a read error, as a much more abundant clone is one base away. The genes are TRBV28 and TRBJ1-4, with D hard to call. The length of the CDR3 is 12 residues. Looked up from germline, CDR1 is MDHEN and CDR2 is SYDVKM. Trimming shortened V by 4 bases and J by 8 bases, and 8 bases separated the two germline ends. The CDR3 loop reads CASSSGREKLFF. CDR3 coding DNA: TGTGCCAGCAGTTCTGGGCGAGAAAAACTGTTTTTT.

This clonotype was observed a handful of times. The chain combines TRBV24-1 with TRBJ1-5; D unresolved. Germline-derived CDR1 and CDR2 are KGHDR and SFDVKD. The CDR3 extends over 15 amino acids. The ends were cut back, 3 bases at V and 1 base at J, with 9 bases in the middle. CDR3 amino acids: CATSDHGLSNQPQHF. DNA of the CDR3: TGTGCCACCAGTGATCATGGGTTAAGCAATCAGCCCCAGCATTTT.

This clonotype was detected many times. The chain recombines TRBV28 with TRBJ2-1; 7 nucleotides align to TRBD2. V trimming: 5 bases; J trimming: 10 bases; junction bases outside the gene matches: 14. CDR1 is MDHEN, CDR2 SYDVKM, per germline. The CDR3 totals 15 residues. The CDR3 DNA reads as TGTGCCAGCAGTCCCCCCCCCAGCGGGGAGGGGGAGCAGTTCTTC. It yields the protein CASSPPPSGEGEQFF.

This clonotype came up a few times. This chain uses TRBV4-3 with TRBJ2-2; D is undetermined. Germline CDR1 reads LGHNA; CDR2 reads YSLEER. The CDR3 totals 15 residues. With 0 bases removed from V and 6 bases from J, the gap between germline ends came to 11 bases. The CDR3 region has the DNA TGCGCCAGCAGCCAAGATGGGTCCTTGGCCGGGGAGCTGTTTTTT. This encodes CASSQDGSLAGELFF.

In its sample, this clonotype was seen many times. The rearrangement joins TRBV15 to TRBJ2-2; the match to TRBD2 covers 15 bases. CDR3 length: 19 residues. V was pared by 4 bases and J by 6 bases, with 12 bases of the junction left unmatched. Looked up from germline, CDR1 is LNHNV and CDR2 is YYDKDF (reference sequence). The CDR3 sequence is CATSNLPGLAGGGSGELFF. DNA for the CDR3: TGTGCCACCAGCAACCTGCCGGGACTAGCGGGAGGAGGGTCCGGGGAGCTGTTTTTT.